Each of the 8 T cell receptor beta chains below was sequenced from the same sample in a study of cytomegalovirus exposure and HLA in healthy donors. PCR was performed using 60 Vbeta and 13 Jbeta primers. TCRdb's table, derived via immunoSEQ multiplex PCR, lists solely in-frame clones and lacks some. The table records roughly 190,000 clones, about nine tenths of them present only once. Sequences were obtained from PBMCs. The receptors were sampled from a boy younger than 10 in good health and CMV-seronegative.

The chain recombines TRBV2 with TRBJ2-4; TRBD1 might be the D (5 bases). V shed 4 bases and J shed 15 bases, with 16 bases lying between them. This CDR3 contains 12 residues. Germline-derived CDR1 and CDR2 are SNHLY and FYNNEI. CDR3 coding DNA: TGTGCCAGCAGTGGGACACAGGTCCGGTGGTACTTC. Protein sequence: CASSGTQVRWYF.

The CDR3 here is CASRITADRSYTF. DNA of the CDR3: TGTGCCAGCCGGATCACAGCCGACCGAAGCTACACCTTC. The rearrangement uses TRBV27 and TRBJ1-2; the D is unclear. Germline V gives CDR1 MNHEY, CDR2 SMNVEV (reference sequence). The ends were cut back, 8 bases at V and 9 bases at J, with 19 bases in the middle. The CDR3 sequence is 13 residues long.

The rearrangement uses TRBV7-9 and TRBJ2-2; TRBD2 is a possible D gene (7 bases). Trimming cost V 5 bases and J 7 bases, with 17 bases left between them. CDR1 SEHNR and CDR2 FQNEAQ come from the germline V gene (reference sequence). The CDR3 is 15 residues long. The CDR3 nucleotides are TGTGCCAGCAGCAGCAAGGGGGGGTCCTTCGGGGAGCTGTTTTTT. Its translation: CASSSKGGSFGELFF.

The J gene is TRBJ2-7, the V gene TRBV27, with D perhaps matching TRBD2 (6 bases). CDR1 is MNHEY and CDR2 is SMNVEV in the germline V gene (reference sequence). This CDR3 has 14 amino acids. V lost 7 bases to trimming and J lost 6 bases, with 19 bases between them. The CDR3 DNA sequence: TGTGCCAGCAAGGAGGGAGGTGTCGGGGGCGAGCAGTACTTC. Its translation: CASKEGGVGGEQYF.

This sequence joins TRBV5-1 and TRBJ2-7; 7 nucleotides agree with TRBD1. J gave up 3 bases and V 2 bases, and 11 bases lay outside the gene matches. The CDR3 is 16 residues long. Germline V lookup: CDR1 SGHRS, CDR2 YFSETQ. The CDR3 coding sequence is TGCGCCAGCAGCTTTTCTCCCGGGACAGCTGGCTACGAGCAGTACTTC. Encoded protein: CASSFSPGTAGYEQYF.

This rearrangement joins TRBV10-3 to TRBJ2-5, with TRBD1 as a possible D gene (6 bases). V was pared by 0 bases and J by 5 bases, with 25 bases between. CDR3 length equals 19 residues. Germline-derived CDR1 and CDR2 are ENHRY and SYGVKD. Written as DNA, the CDR3 is TGTGCCATCAGTGAGTCAACCTTACAGGGTAGGGCTTCGGTGGAGACCCAGTACTTC. Translated, it gives CAISESTLQGRASVETQYF.

The chain uses TRBV6-5 and TRBJ1-1, with a weak D call TRBD1 (6 bases). Deletions cut 4 bases from V and 1 base from J, with 13 bases between. CDR1 and CDR2 (germline): MNHEY, SVGAGI. This CDR3 contains 15 residues. The CDR3 DNA reads as TGTGCCAGCAGTTTGGTGGGGACATGGAACACTGAAGCTTTCTTT. Translation: CASSLVGTWNTEAFF.

The chain employs TRBV30 and TRBJ1-1; the match to TRBD1 covers 9 bases. The V gene end was trimmed by 7 bases and the J gene end by 6 bases; junction bases not matched to a gene: 3. This CDR3 is built from 11 residues. The germline V gene has CDR1 GTSNPN and CDR2 SVGIG (reference sequence). The chain's CDR3 is CASDRGAEAFF. The CDR3, as DNA: TGTGCCTCCGACAGGGGGGCTGAAGCTTTCTTT.